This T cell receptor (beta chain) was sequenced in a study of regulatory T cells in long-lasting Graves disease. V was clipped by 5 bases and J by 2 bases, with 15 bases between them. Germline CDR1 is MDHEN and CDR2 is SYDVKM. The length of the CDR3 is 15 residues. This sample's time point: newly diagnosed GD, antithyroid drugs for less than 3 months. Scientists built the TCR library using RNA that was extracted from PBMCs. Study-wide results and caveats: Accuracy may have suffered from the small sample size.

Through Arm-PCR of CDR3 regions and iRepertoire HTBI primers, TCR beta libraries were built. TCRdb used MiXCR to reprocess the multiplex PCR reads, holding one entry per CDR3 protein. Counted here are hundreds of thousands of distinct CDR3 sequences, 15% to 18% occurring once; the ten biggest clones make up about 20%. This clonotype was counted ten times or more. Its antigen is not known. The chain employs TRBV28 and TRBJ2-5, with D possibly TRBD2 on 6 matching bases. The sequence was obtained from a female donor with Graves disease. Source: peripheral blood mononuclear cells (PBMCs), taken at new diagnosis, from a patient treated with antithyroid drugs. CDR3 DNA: TGTGCCAGCAGTATCGGAGGGTATGGGCAAGAGACCCAGTACTTC. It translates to CASSIGGYGQETQYF.